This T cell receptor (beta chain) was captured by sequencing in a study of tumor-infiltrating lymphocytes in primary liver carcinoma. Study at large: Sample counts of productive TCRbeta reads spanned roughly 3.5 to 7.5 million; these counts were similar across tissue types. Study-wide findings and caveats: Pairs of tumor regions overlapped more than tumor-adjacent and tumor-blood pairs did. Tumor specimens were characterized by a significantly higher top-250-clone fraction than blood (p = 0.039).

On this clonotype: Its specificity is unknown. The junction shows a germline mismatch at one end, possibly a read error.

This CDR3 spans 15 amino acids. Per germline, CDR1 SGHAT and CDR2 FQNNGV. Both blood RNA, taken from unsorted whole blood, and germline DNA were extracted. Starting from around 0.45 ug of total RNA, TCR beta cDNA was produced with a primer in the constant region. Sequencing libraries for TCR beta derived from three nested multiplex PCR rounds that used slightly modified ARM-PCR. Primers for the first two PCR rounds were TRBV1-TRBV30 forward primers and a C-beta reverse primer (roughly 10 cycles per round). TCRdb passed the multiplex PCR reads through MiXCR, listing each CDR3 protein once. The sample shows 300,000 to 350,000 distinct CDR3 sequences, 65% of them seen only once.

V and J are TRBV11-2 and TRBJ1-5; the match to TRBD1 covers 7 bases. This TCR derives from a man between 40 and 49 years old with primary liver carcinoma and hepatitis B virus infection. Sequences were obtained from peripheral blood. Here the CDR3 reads CAGSLEWDSNQPQHF. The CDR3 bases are TGTGCCGGCAGTTTAGAGTGGGACAGCAATCAGCCCCAACATTTT.